This TCR beta chain comes out of a study of cytomegalovirus exposure and HLA in healthy donors. Repertoires were generated with immunoSEQ multiplex PCR, while TCRdb's copy carries only in-frame clones and drops some. This table has more than 150,000 clones, around four fifths appearing once. The CDR3 has 16 amino acids. V was clipped by 1 base and J by 2 bases; unmatched bases: 7. Germline CDR1 SGHDT, CDR2 YYEEEE. The sequenced sample consisted of PBMCs. This sequence was found in a man between 18 and 35 years old in good health and CMV-seropositive. This chain uses TRBV5-6 with TRBJ2-3, with TRBD2 matching 7 bases. CDR3 amino acids: CASSLPLAGATDTQYF. CDR3 in DNA: TGTGCCAGCAGCTTGCCTCTGGCGGGAGCCACAGATACGCAGTATTTT.